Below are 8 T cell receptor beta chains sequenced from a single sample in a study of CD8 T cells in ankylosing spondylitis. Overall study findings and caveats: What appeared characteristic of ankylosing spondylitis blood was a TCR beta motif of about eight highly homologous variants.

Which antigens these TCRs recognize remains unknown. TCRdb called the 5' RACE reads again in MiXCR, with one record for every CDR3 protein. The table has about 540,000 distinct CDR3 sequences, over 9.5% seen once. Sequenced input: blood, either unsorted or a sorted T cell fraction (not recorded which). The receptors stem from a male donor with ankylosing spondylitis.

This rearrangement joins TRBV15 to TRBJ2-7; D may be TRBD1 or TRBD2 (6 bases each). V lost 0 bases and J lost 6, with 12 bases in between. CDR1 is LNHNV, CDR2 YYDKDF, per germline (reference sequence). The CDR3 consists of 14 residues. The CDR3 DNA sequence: TGTGCCACCAGCAGAGATCGGAGGGGGTCCGAGCAGTACTTC. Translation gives CATSRDRRGSEQYF.

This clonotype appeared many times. The CDR3 nucleotides are TGTGCCAGCAGCTTAGATGTGGACCCAGGAAACGGCTACACCTTC. It encodes CASSLDVDPGNGYTF. The chain uses TRBV7-9 and TRBJ1-2; D uncertain. There are 15 residues in the CDR3. The germline V gene has CDR1 SEHNR and CDR2 FQNEAQ (reference sequence). Trimming took 1 base from V and 8 from J, leaving 17 bases between them.

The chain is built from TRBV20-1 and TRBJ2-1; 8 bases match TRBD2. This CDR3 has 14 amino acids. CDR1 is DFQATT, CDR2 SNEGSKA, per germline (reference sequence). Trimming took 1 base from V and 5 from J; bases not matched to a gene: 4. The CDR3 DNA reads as TGCAGTGCTAGAGGGCTAGCGGGTCACAATGAGCAGTTCTTC. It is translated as CSARGLAGHNEQFF.

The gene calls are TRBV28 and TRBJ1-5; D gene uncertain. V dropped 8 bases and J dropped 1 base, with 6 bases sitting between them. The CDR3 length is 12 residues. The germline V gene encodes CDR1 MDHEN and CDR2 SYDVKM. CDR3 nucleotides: TGTGCCAGCGAACAGAGCAATCAGCCCCAGCATTTT. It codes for CASEQSNQPQHF.

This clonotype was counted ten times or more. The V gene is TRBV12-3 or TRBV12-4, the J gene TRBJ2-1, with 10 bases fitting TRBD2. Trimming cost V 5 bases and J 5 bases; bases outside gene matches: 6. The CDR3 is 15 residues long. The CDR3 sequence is CASSPSSGRNNEQFF. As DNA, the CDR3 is TGTGCCAGCAGTCCAAGTAGCGGGAGGAACAATGAGCAGTTCTTC.

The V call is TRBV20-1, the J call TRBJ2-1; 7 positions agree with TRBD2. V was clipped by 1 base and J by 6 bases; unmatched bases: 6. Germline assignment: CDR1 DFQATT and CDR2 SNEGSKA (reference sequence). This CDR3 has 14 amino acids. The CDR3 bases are TGCAGTGCTAGAGTTGCGGGAGCGGGCAATGAGCAGTTCTTC. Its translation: CSARVAGAGNEQFF.

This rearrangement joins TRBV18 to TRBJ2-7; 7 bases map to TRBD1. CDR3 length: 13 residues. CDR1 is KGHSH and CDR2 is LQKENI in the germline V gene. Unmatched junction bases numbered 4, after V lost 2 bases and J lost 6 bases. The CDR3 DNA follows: TGTGCCAGCTCACCAGGGAGACAGGGCGAGCAGTACGTC. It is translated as CASSPGRQGEQYV.

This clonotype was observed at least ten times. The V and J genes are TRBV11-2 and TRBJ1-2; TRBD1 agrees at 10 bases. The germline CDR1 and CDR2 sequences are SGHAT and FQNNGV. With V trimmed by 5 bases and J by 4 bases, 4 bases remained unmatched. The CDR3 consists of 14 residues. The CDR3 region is CASSPGQGSYGYTF. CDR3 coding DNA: TGTGCCAGCAGCCCGGGACAGGGGTCCTATGGCTACACCTTC.